The 25 T cell receptor beta chains below come from one sample, sequenced in a study of PD-1 blockade in classical Hodgkin lymphoma. Described time point: cycle 4 day 1 (C4D1), after 6 weeks of nivolumab. All the patients suffered relapse after autologous stem cell transplantation, and brentuximab vedotin exposure differed. Isolation of CD4+ T cells from thawed PBMCs was performed by magnetic negative selection. Assay: immunoSEQ multiplex PCR; the TCRdb copy retains only in-frame clones and omits some. The sample lists almost 20,000 clones; roughly 85% were seen once. Sequenced here: CD4+ T cells from blood, sampled before the fourth cycle of nivolumab. These receptors were taken from a human donor with classical Hodgkin lymphoma.

The chain combines TRBV30 with TRBJ2-1, with unresolved D. In germline, CDR1 is GTSNPN, CDR2 SVGIG (reference sequence). Trimming shortened V by 2 bases and J by 6 bases, and 20 bases separated the two germline ends. This CDR3 is 16 amino acids long. CDR3 DNA sequence: TGTGCCTGGAGTATCCTAGGCGGTGGTCTGAGCAATGAGCAGTTCTTC. Its translation: CAWSILGGGLSNEQFF.

This chain uses TRBV7-2 with TRBJ2-7, with D unclear. With 3 bases removed from V and 2 bases from J, the gap between germline ends came to 8 bases. Germline CDR1 reads SGHTA; CDR2 reads FQGNSA. The CDR3 spans 13 residues. CDR3 coding DNA: TGTGCCAGCAGCTTCGGACCGACCTACGAGCAGTACTTC. It yields the protein CASSFGPTYEQYF.

For the CDR3, the DNA is TGTGCCAGCAGTGACCCCTACCGAGAGGTGTGGGATACGCAGTATTTT. This codes for CASSDPYREVWDTQYF. This chain uses TRBV25-1 with TRBJ2-3; D call uncertain. Trimming removed 3 bases from V and 6 bases from J, with 19 bases in between. The germline V gene has CDR1 MGHDK and CDR2 SYGVNS. The CDR3 sequence is 16 residues long.

V gene TRBV5-1 combines with J gene TRBJ2-7, with 7 bases aligning to TRBD1. Per the germline V gene, CDR1 is SGHRS and CDR2 is YFSETQ. The CDR3 runs to 15 residues. With V trimmed by 1 base and J by 1 base, 5 bases remained unmatched. The CDR3 region is CASSLLGTVSYEQYF. The CDR3 DNA is TGCGCCAGCAGCTTGCTGGGGACAGTATCCTACGAGCAGTACTTC.

V usage is TRBV6-4 and J usage is TRBJ2-3; D gene unclear. From germline, CDR1 is MRHNA and CDR2 SNTAGT. The CDR3 covers 13 residues. Trimming removed 4 bases from V and 6 bases from J, with 11 bases in between. CDR3 protein: CASSGSPRDTQYF. CDR3 bases: TGTGCCAGCAGTGGAAGTCCGAGGGATACGCAGTATTTT.

This rearrangement joins TRBV19 to TRBJ2-7, with a tentative D call TRBD1 (6 bases). The V end lost 3 bases, the J end lost 0 bases, and 9 bases lay between the germline ends. Germline V CDR1 and CDR2: LNHDA, SQIVND (reference sequence). The CDR3 totals 14 residues. The CDR3 DNA reads as TGTGCCAGTAGTATCACAGGGAGCTCCTACGAGCAGTACTTC. Its protein product is CASSITGSSYEQYF.

This chain joins TRBV19 and TRBJ2-7, with a tentative D call TRBD1 (6 bases). The CDR3 covers 14 residues. Germline V gene lookup returns CDR1 LNHDA and CDR2 SQIVND (reference sequence). The ends were cut back, 2 bases at V and 2 bases at J, with 10 bases in the middle. Here the CDR3 DNA reads TGTGCCAGTAGTATACAACAGGGAGCCTACGAGCAGTACTTC. This sequence encodes CASSIQQGAYEQYF.

This chain joins TRBV18 and TRBJ2-1, with TRBD1 matching 9 bases. The CDR3 spans 15 residues. The V and J ends lost 5 bases and 1 base, in that order; junction bases with no gene match: 3. Germline CDR1 KGHSH, CDR2 LQKENI. CDR3 nucleotide sequence: TGTGCCAGCTCATCAGGACAGGGGTCCTACAATGAGCAGTTCTTC. Its translation is CASSSGQGSYNEQFF.

In this sample, this clone turned up once. The V and J genes are TRBV30 and TRBJ2-7, with D possibly TRBD1 on 6 matching bases. The V gene's germline CDR1 is GTSNPN and CDR2 SVGIG (reference sequence). The CDR3 has 13 amino acids. Trimming pared 2 bases from V and 2 bases from J, leaving 10 bases between. The DNA for the CDR3 is TGTGCCTGGAGTATCCGGGACACCTACGAGCAGTACTTC. Translated, it gives CAWSIRDTYEQYF. The variable domain in full, with the rest retrieved from reference TRBV30 and TRBJ2-7, is SQTIHQWPATLVQPVGSPLSLECTVEGTSNPNLYWYRQAAGRGLQLLFYSVGIGQISSEVPQNLSASRPQDRQFILSSKKLLLSDSGFYLCAWSIRDTYEQYFGPGTRLTVT.

The table lists this clone with a count of one. J is TRBJ2-2 and V is TRBV5-1, with 9 bases lining up with TRBD1. The CDR3 consists of 15 residues. The germline CDR1 and CDR2 sequences are SGHRS and YFSETQ. The V and J ends lost 10 bases and 4 bases, in that order; junction bases with no gene match: 11. The CDR3 region has the DNA TGCGCCTCCATGGGGGACAGGGAGGTCACCGGGGAGCTGTTTTTT. It specifies CASMGDREVTGELFF.

This chain uses TRBV5-1 with TRBJ2-1, with TRBD2 matching over 8 bases. The CDR3 has 15 residues. Germline V gene sequence: CDR1 SGHRS, CDR2 YFSETQ. The ends lost 0 bases at V and 7 bases at J; junction bases unmatched: 6. The CDR3: CASSLEAGVGNEQFF. CDR3 coding DNA: TGCGCCAGCAGCTTGGAAGCGGGAGTGGGGAATGAGCAGTTCTTC.

The chain uses TRBV6-5 and TRBJ2-6; D gene unclear. Trimming pared 6 bases from V and 1 base from J, leaving 10 bases between. Germline V CDR1 and CDR2: MNHEY, SVGAGI. The CDR3 sequence is 15 residues long. DNA for the CDR3: TGTGCCAGCAGCCCAATCGGTTCTGGGGCCAACGTCCTGACTTTC. Translated, it gives CASSPIGSGANVLTF.

This chain joins TRBV7-4 and TRBJ1-5; tentative D call: TRBD1 (5 bases). CDR3 length: 15 residues. The V end was cut by 1 base, the J end by 6 bases, with 13 bases between. Germline values: CDR1 SGHVT, CDR2 SQSDAQ. The CDR3, as DNA: TGTGCCAGCAGCTTAGGCCGGCAGGGTAGTCAGCCCCAGCATTTT. Translation gives CASSLGRQGSQPQHF.

The V call is TRBV29-1, the J call TRBJ1-3; D is undetermined. Germline V lookup: CDR1 SQVTM, CDR2 ANQGSEA. CDR3 length: 13 residues. The germline V and J ends were trimmed by 0 bases and 4 bases, with 7 bases remaining between them. The CDR3 DNA is TGCAGCGTTGAAGATGAAAGGGGAAACACCATATATTTT. Its translation is CSVEDERGNTIYF.

This rearrangement joins TRBV21-1 to TRBJ2-7; no check of the table's D call, TRBD2, against the DNA was made. TRBV21-1 is classified as a pseudogene. The CDR3 runs to 17 residues. In DNA form, the CDR3 reads TGTGCCAGCAGCAAACCCCTACAGATAGCGTTCCCCTACGAGCAGTACTTC. Translated, it gives CASSKPLQIAFPYEQYF.

V gene TRBV7-9 combines with J gene TRBJ2-7; D not certain. Germline CDR1 reads SEHNR; CDR2 reads FQNEAQ (reference sequence). V was pared by 5 bases and J by 3 bases, with 17 bases between. CDR3 size: 15 residues. The CDR3 loop reads CASSPMGYRDYEQYF. CDR3 nucleotide sequence: TGTGCCAGCAGCCCTATGGGGTACAGAGACTACGAGCAGTACTTC.

V usage is TRBV6-5 and J usage is TRBJ1-1; D remains ambiguous. The CDR3 is 14 residues long. The V and J ends lost 5 bases and 2 bases respectively, with 12 bases between them. Germline V gene lookup returns CDR1 MNHEY and CDR2 SVGAGI. The CDR3 bases are TGTGCCAGCAGTAGGGCAGCTCTTAACACTGAAGCTTTCTTT. Protein product: CASSRAALNTEAFF.

This chain links TRBV6-5 with TRBJ2-3; 7 bases are shared with TRBD1. Germline V gene data show CDR1 as MNHEY and CDR2 as SVGAGI. The ends lost 7 bases at V and 1 base at J; junction bases unmatched: 8. The CDR3 loop spans 15 amino acids. The CDR3 DNA reads TGTGCCAGCAACCCGACAGGGAAGGGCACAGATACGCAGTATTTT. This codes for CASNPTGKGTDTQYF.

The rearrangement links TRBV5-5 to TRBJ2-4; D gene unclear. From germline, CDR1 is SGHKS and CDR2 YYEKEE (reference sequence). This CDR3 spans 13 amino acids. V was shortened by 1 base and J by 4 bases, with 6 bases between the two germline ends. In nucleotides, the CDR3 is TGTGCCAGCAGCTTGATACAGAAAAACATTCAGTACTTC. Translating it yields CASSLIQKNIQYF. Based on the CDR3 plus reference TRBV5-5 and TRBJ2-4, the full variable domain is DAGVTQSPTHLIKTRGQQVTLRCSPISGHKSVSWYQQVLGQGPQFIFQYYEKEERGRGNFPDRFSARQFPNYSSELNVNALLLGDSALYLCASSLIQKNIQYFGAGTRLSVL.

This chain uses TRBV9 with TRBJ2-5; 7 bases agree with TRBD2. J lost 5 bases, V lost 3 bases, and 10 bases had no gene match. Germline-derived CDR1 and CDR2 are SGDLS and YYNGEE. The CDR3 runs 15 residues. Here the CDR3 reads CASSALGGSVETQYF. The CDR3 DNA reads as TGTGCCAGCAGCGCCCTGGGCGGGAGCGTGGAGACCCAGTACTTC.

The chain carries TRBV11-2 and TRBJ2-7; D not certain. Germline assignment: CDR1 SGHAT and CDR2 FQNNGV. The CDR3 has 13 residues. Trimming stripped 3 bases from V and 3 bases from J, with 9 bases between. The CDR3 spells CASSFGLHYEQYF. The CDR3 coding sequence is TGTGCCAGCAGCTTTGGCCTCCACTACGAGCAGTACTTC.

The chain combines TRBV18 with TRBJ1-2; D not resolved. The CDR3 runs 13 residues. The V end lost 0 bases, the J end lost 5 bases, and 7 bases lay between the germline ends. Germline lookup yields CDR1 KGHSH and CDR2 LQKENI. This CDR3 reads CASSPPMDYGYTF. In DNA, the CDR3 is TGTGCCAGCTCACCACCGATGGATTATGGCTACACCTTC.

This clone appeared a few times. V usage is TRBV5-4 and J usage is TRBJ1-1; TRBD1 matches at 7 bases. V shed 3 bases, J shed 2 bases, and the junction held 4 bases outside the gene matches. In germline, CDR1 is SGHNT, CDR2 YYREEE (reference sequence). CDR3 length: 14 amino acids. CDR3 sequence reads: CASSSTGLNTEAFF. CDR3 in DNA: TGTGCCAGCAGCTCGACAGGGCTAAACACTGAAGCTTTCTTT.

The sample holds a few counts of this clone. An end of the junction differs from the germline gene, which may be a read error. The V and J genes are TRBV5-1 and TRBJ2-2; TRBD2 matches at 11 bases. The CDR3 contains 16 residues. Germline assignment: CDR1 SGHRS and CDR2 YFSETQ. This chain's CDR3 is CASSLGLAGNSGELFF. The CDR3 DNA follows: TGCGCCAGCAGCTTAGGACTAGCGGGTAACAGCGGGGAGCTGTTTTTT. The variable domain in full, completed from reference TRBV5-1 and TRBJ2-2, reads KAGVTQTPRYLIKTRGQQVTLSCSPISGHRSVSWYQQTPGQGLQFLFEYFSETQRNKGNFPGRFSGRQFSNSRSEMNVSTLELGDSALYLCASSLGLAGNSGELFFGEGSRLTVL.

The chain combines TRBV28 with TRBJ1-5; 10 bases match TRBD1. Trimming at V came to 6 bases and at J to 7 bases, leaving 6 bases not matched to a gene. Germline CDR1 is MDHEN and CDR2 is SYDVKM. This CDR3 comprises 14 residues. The CDR3 nucleotides are TGTGCCAGCAGGCCAGACAGGGGGCCCCAGCCCCAGCATTTT. Protein product: CASRPDRGPQPQHF.